This T cell receptor (beta chain) is drawn from a study of control samples from healthy donors and cancer patients. Repertoires were generated with immunoSEQ multiplex PCR, while TCRdb's copy carries only in-frame clones and drops some. The sample has 150,000 to 170,000 clones, about 94% seen once; the top ten hold around 6.2%. Trimming took 5 bases from V and 9 from J, leaving 14 bases between them. The V gene's germline CDR1 is SGHTA and CDR2 FQGNSA. This CDR3 contains 14 residues. The chain uses TRBV7-2 and TRBJ1-6, with D possibly matching TRBD1 (6 bases). This TCR was sampled from a man between 35 and 55 years old in good health. Input material: blood. CDR3 region: CASSNRGFGSPLHF. CDR3 nucleotides: TGTGCCAGCAGCAATAGGGGGTTTGGTTCACCCCTCCACTTT.